Reported below is one T cell receptor beta chain. Antigen specificity is unknown. This record comes from a study of T-cell reconstitution after alpha-beta-depleted transplantation in children. Findings of the study overall: Among T cells one year after transplant, newly produced cells accounted for most counts and diversity. At day 60, the high TCRbeta diversity found in some patients originated from recipient T cells and thymic progenitors that had survived. As was reported, about two months after transplant, alpha-beta T cells came from several hundred expanded graft clones.

Germline loops: CDR1 MDHEN, CDR2 SYDVKM. This CDR3 is 19 amino acids long. Trimming removed 1 base from V and 2 bases from J, with 24 bases in between. Preparing the TCRbeta library involved the use of unique molecular identifiers. TCRdb passed the PCR reads through MiXCR, listing each CDR3 protein once. This sample has more than 200,000 distinct CDR3 sequences, with around 7.7% found just once. The receptor's source is a male patient aged 2-9 years who had a stem cell transplant for acute myeloid leukemia, so the T cells may come from the graft donor. The sequencing here drew on PBMCs, mostly from graft donor cells, taken 360 days after TCRalphabeta/CD19-depleted stem cell transplant. The rearrangement joins TRBV28 to TRBJ2-7, with D possibly called TRBD1 or TRBD2 (5 bases each). The CDR3 DNA is TGTGCCAGCAGTTTATATCATTGGGACCGCAGCCACTTTCCCTACGAGCAGTACTTC. It specifies CASSLYHWDRSHFPYEQYF.